Sequencing of this T cell receptor (beta chain) was carried out in a study of blood T cell repertoires in COVID-19. The CDR3 has 14 residues. The germline V gene has CDR1 SGDLS and CDR2 YYNGEE. Losses at the gene ends were 5 bases for V and 5 bases for J; bases not matched to a gene: 8. In the authors' workflow: By means of reference gene primer amplification, nucleated cell counts were estimated. The table came from immunoSEQ multiplex PCR; TCRdb's copy has only in-frame clones and leaves some out. The V and J calls and the clone size are those of that table, but D and trimming were determined from the DNA. The data show 200,000 to 250,000 clones, with approximately 90% seen just once and approximately 4.1% held by the top ten. Two negative PCRs, clearance, or symptom resolution were required of recovered Cohort 3 donors.

The clonotype was recovered from a woman younger than 45 who had recovered from COVID-19. This chain connects TRBV9 to TRBJ2-5; TRBD1 matches 8 bases. The specimen sequenced was PBMCs or T cells enriched from blood (not recorded which). CDR3 DNA sequence: TGTGCCAGCAGTCGTCCGACAGGGGCTGAGACCCAGTACTTC. This translates into CASSRPTGAETQYF.